The T cell receptor (beta chain) under discussion was sequenced for a study of identical twins. General observations from the study: Within monozygotic twins, out-of-frame TCR alpha sharing was underestimated by the models.

A universal primer site was added by template switching, and unique molecular identifiers were carried by the cDNA. TCRdb analysed the 5' RACE reads with MiXCR anew, one entry per CDR3 protein. Found here are approximately 550,000 distinct CDR3 sequences, around 24% of them singletons; the top ten hold 0.48%. The V and J ends lost 7 bases and 6 bases respectively, with 11 bases between them. The CDR3 sequence is 13 residues long. Germline CDR1 is KGHDR and CDR2 is SFDVKD. Note on this clonotype: What it binds is not known.

The same specimen was also included in a second study, on yellow fever vaccine responses in identical twins.

This chain links TRBV24-1 with TRBJ2-2; weak D call: TRBD1 (6 bases). Material for sequencing was CD4+ T cells sorted from blood. The sequence was obtained from a woman between 18 and 29 years old in good health. The CDR3 DNA follows: TGTGCCACCAGCACAGGGTCTCCCGGGGAGCTGTTTTTT. As protein: CATSTGSPGELFF.